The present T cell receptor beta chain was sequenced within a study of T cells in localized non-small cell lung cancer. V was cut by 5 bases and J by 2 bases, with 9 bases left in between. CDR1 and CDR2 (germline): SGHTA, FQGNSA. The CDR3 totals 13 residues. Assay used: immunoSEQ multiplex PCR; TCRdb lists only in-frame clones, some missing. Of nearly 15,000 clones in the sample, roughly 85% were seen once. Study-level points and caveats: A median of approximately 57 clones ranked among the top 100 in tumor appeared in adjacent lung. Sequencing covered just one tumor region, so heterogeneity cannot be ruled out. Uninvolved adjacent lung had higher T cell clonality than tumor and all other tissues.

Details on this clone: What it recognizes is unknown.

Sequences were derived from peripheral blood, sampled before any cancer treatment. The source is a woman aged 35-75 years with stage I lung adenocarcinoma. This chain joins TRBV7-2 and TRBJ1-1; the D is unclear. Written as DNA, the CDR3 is TGTGCCAGCAGCCCGCGTTCTAACACTGAAGCTTTCTTT. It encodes CASSPRSNTEAFF.